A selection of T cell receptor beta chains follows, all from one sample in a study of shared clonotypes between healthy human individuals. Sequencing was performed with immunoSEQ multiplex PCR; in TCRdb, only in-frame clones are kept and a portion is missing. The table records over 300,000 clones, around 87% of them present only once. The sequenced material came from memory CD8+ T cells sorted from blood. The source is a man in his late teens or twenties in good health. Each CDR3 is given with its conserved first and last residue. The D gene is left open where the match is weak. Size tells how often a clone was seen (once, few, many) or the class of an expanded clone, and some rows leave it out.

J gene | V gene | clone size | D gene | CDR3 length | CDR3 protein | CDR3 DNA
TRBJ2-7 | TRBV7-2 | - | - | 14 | CASSPSGSSYEQYF | TGTGCCAGCAGCCCCTCAGGCAGCTCCTACGAGCAGTACTTC
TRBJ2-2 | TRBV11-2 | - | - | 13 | CASSLAGTGELFF | TGTGCCAGCAGCTTAGCTGGCACCGGGGAGCTGTTTTTT
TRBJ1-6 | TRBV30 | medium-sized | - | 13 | CAWSEDVNSPLHF | TGTGCCTGGAGCGAGGACGTAAATTCACCCCTCCACTTT
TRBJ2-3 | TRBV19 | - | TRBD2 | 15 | CASSSWTRVPDTQYF | TGTGCCAGTAGTAGCTGGACTAGAGTCCCAGATACGCAGTATTTT
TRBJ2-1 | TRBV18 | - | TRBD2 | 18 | CANHSRQWLAGGPNEQFF | TGTGCCAACCACTCTCGACAGTGGCTAGCGGGAGGGCCCAATGAGCAGTTCTTC
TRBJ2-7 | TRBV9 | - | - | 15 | CASSVSRTLTYEQYF | TGTGCCAGCAGCGTTTCTCGGACCTTGACCTACGAGCAGTACTTC
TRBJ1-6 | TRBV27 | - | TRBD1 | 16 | CASSSLGTGLNSPLHF | TGTGCCAGCAGTTCCCTCGGGACAGGGTTAAATTCACCCCTCCACTTT
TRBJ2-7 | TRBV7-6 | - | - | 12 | CASSTDTYEQYF | TGTGCCAGCAGTACTGACACCTACGAGCAGTACTTC
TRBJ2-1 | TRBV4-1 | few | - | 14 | CASSQVGYSHEQFF | TGCGCCAGCAGCCAAGTAGGTTATTCGCATGAGCAGTTCTTC
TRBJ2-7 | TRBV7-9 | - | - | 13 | CASSPPGPNEQYF | TGTGCCAGCAGCCCACCGGGACCCAACGAGCAGTACTTC
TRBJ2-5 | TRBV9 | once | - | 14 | CASSVAGRGETQYF | TGTGCCAGCAGCGTAGCCGGTAGGGGAGAGACCCAGTACTTC
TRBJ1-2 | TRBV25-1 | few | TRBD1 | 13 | CASSDRGRHGYTF | TGTGCCAGCAGTGATAGGGGGCGGCATGGCTACACCTTC
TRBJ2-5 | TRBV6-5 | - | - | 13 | CASSYDSQETQYF | TGTGCCAGCAGTTACGACAGTCAAGAGACCCAGTACTTC
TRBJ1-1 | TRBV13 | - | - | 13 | CASSLEAGTEAFF | TGTGCCAGCAGCTTAGAGGCCGGCACTGAAGCTTTCTTT
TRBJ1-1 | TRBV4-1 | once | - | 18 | CASSQDPPPTARNTEAFF | TGCGCCAGCAGCCAAGATCCCCCACCCACGGCCAGGAACACTGAAGCTTTCTTT
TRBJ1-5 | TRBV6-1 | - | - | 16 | CASSESAGYSNQPQHF | TGTGCCAGCAGTGAATCGGCAGGATATAGCAATCAGCCCCAGCATTTT
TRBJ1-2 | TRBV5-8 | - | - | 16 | CASSSRDSRGDYGYTF | TGTGCCAGCAGCTCCCGCGACAGCAGAGGGGACTATGGCTACACCTTC
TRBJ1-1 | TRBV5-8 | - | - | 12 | CASSLESGKAFF | TGTGCCAGCAGCTTGGAGTCAGGGAAAGCTTTCTTT
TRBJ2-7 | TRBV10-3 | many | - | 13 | CAIGIATDYEQYF | TGTGCCATCGGGATTGCGACAGACTACGAGCAGTACTTC
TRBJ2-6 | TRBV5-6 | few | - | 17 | CASSLLSGLSGANVLTF | TGTGCCAGCAGCTTGTTATCCGGCCTCTCTGGGGCCAACGTCCTGACTTTC
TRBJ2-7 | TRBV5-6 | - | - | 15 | CASSPLSEFSYEQYF | TGTGCCAGCAGCCCTCTAAGCGAGTTCTCCTACGAGCAGTACTTC
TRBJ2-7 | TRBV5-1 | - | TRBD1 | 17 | CASSPKSGTGGSYEQYF | TGCGCCAGCAGCCCGAAGTCCGGGACAGGTGGGTCCTACGAGCAGTACTTC
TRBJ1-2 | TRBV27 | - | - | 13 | CASSPWTAYGYTF | TGTGCCAGCAGTCCCTGGACAGCCTATGGCTACACCTTC
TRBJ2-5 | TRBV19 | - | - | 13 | CASSIAGQETQYF | TGTGCCAGTAGTATAGCGGGCCAAGAGACCCAGTACTTC
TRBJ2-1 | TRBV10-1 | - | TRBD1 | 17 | CASSSSVSGGPYNEQFF | TGCGCCAGCAGTAGTTCGGTCTCAGGGGGTCCCTACAATGAGCAGTTCTTC
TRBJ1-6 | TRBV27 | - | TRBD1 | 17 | CASSLWYGTGDNSPLHF | TGTGCCAGCAGTTTATGGTACGGGACAGGGGATAATTCACCCCTCCACTTT
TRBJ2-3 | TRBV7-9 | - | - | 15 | CASSHRDSHTDTQYF | TGTGCCAGCAGCCACCGGGACTCCCACACAGATACGCAGTATTTT
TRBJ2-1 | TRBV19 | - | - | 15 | CASSMVGGPNNEQFF | TGTGCCAGTAGTATGGTAGGCGGGCCGAACAATGAGCAGTTCTTC
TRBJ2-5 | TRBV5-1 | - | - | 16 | CASSIRDGPYQETQYF | TGCGCCAGCAGCATACGGGACGGCCCGTACCAAGAGACCCAGTACTTC
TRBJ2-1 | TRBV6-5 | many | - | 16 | CASSYSDSSSYNEQFF | TGTGCCAGCAGTTATTCGGACTCAAGCTCCTACAATGAGCAGTTCTTC
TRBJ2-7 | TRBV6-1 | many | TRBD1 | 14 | CASSGDRAPYEQYF | TGTGCCAGCAGTGGGGACAGGGCTCCCTACGAGCAGTACTTC
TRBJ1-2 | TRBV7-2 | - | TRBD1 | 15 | CASSSDRGPLNGYTF | TGTGCCAGCAGCTCAGACAGGGGGCCTTTGAATGGCTACACCTTC
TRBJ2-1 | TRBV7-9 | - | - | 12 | CASSLEWNEQFF | TGTGCCAGCAGCTTAGAATGGAATGAGCAGTTCTTC
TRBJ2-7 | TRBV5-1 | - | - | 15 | CASSLSATMNYEQYF | TGCGCCAGCAGCTTGTCCGCGACTATGAATTACGAGCAGTACTTC
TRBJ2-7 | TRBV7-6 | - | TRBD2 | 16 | CASSLVVSGRAGEQYF | TGTGCCAGCAGCTTAGTGGTTAGCGGGAGGGCCGGCGAGCAGTACTTC
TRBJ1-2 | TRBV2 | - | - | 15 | CASSEALEGNSGYTF | TGTGCCAGCAGTGAAGCGCTTGAGGGAAACTCTGGCTACACCTTC
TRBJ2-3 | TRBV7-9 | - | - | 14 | CASSLVFSTDTQYF | TGTGCCAGCAGCTTAGTTTTCTCCACAGATACGCAGTATTTT
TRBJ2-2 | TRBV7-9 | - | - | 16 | CASSFGNKPRIGELFF | TGTGCCAGCAGCTTTGGGAATAAGCCTAGAATCGGGGAGCTGTTTTTT
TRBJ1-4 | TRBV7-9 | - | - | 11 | CASSGNEKLFF | TGTGCCAGTTCCGGTAATGAAAAACTGTTTTTT
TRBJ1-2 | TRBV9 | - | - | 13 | CASSVEASYGYTF | TGTGCCAGCAGCGTAGAGGCCTCCTATGGCTACACCTTC
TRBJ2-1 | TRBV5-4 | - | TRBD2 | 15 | CASRVAGGALSEQFF | TGTGCCAGCAGGGTGGCCGGGGGGGCCTTATCAGAGCAGTTCTTC